The clone carrying this T cell receptor beta chain was found a few times. The antigen is undetermined. Time point denoted: persistent/refractory GD, antithyroid drugs over 5 years with positive TRAb. PBMCs provided the RNA from which the TCR library was made. This CDR3 spans 15 amino acids. V lost 1 base, J lost 6 bases, and 16 bases lay in between. From germline, CDR1 is SEHNR and CDR2 FQNEAQ (reference sequence). These data are taken from a study of regulatory T cells in long-lasting Graves disease. Across the study: Graves' disease counted as persistent after over 5 years of antithyroid drugs with positive TSH receptor antibodies.

Study-wide results and limits: Researchers reported studying only peripheral blood, not thyroid tissue.

Arm-PCR with iRepertoire HTBI primers amplified the CDR3 regions for these TCR beta libraries. TCRdb reprocessed the multiplex PCR reads via MiXCR and lists one record per CDR3 protein. Among around 500,000 distinct CDR3 sequences, about 20% were seen once, and the ten largest hold roughly 8%. This TCR was recovered from a female donor with Graves disease. The chain recombines TRBV7-9 with TRBJ2-7, with D possibly matching TRBD1 (6 bases). The source was peripheral blood mononuclear cells (PBMCs), collected when the disease was refractory, from a patient treated with antithyroid drugs. CDR3 nucleotide sequence: TGTGCCAGCAGCTTAGAAGGCAGGGGACCTGTCGAGCAGTACTTC. Its protein product is CASSLEGRGPVEQYF.